Listed below are T cell receptor beta chains from one sample, sequenced in a study of blood T cell repertoires in COVID-19. Data came from immunoSEQ multiplex PCR; TCRdb stores just in-frame clones and leaves some out. This table has fewer than 80,000 clones, roughly 77% appearing once. The specimen was peripheral blood. The receptors were gathered from a human donor in a cohort sampled during active COVID-19. CDR3s include the opening cysteine and the closing phenylalanine or tryptophan. Each record gives: D gene, V gene, clone size, J gene, CDR3 length, CDR3 DNA, CDR3 protein. A D gene is named only where the DNA matches it firmly. Not all rows give a size; the values are once, few, many and, for expanded clones, a class.

D gene: .; V gene: TRBV3-1/TRBV3-2; clone size: .; J gene: TRBJ1-2; CDR3 length: 11; CDR3 DNA: TGTGCCAGCAGCCAAGACGGTGGCTACACCTTC; CDR3 protein: CASSQDGGYTF
D gene: .; V gene: TRBV24-1; clone size: .; J gene: TRBJ2-7; CDR3 length: 13; CDR3 DNA: TGTGCCACCAGTGAAAGGGGATATGGCGAGCAGTACTTC; CDR3 protein: CATSERGYGEQYF
D gene: TRBD1; V gene: TRBV5-4; clone size: .; J gene: TRBJ2-7; CDR3 length: 13; CDR3 DNA: TGTGCCAGCAGTTCCGGGACAGTTTCCGAGCAGTACTTC; CDR3 protein: CASSSGTVSEQYF
D gene: TRBD2; V gene: TRBV28; clone size: .; J gene: TRBJ2-7; CDR3 length: 14; CDR3 DNA: TGTGCCAGCACCCCGGGGGGATCCGCCTACGAGCAGTACTTC; CDR3 protein: CASTPGGSAYEQYF
D gene: .; V gene: TRBV2; clone size: .; J gene: TRBJ1-1; CDR3 length: 11; CDR3 DNA: TGTGCCAGCAAGGAGTGGACTGAAGCTTTCTTT; CDR3 protein: CASKEWTEAFF
D gene: TRBD1; V gene: TRBV7-3; clone size: .; J gene: TRBJ2-1; CDR3 length: 12; CDR3 DNA: TGTGCCAGCAGCTTTGGACAGGATGAGCAGTTCTTC; CDR3 protein: CASSFGQDEQFF
D gene: .; V gene: TRBV3-1/TRBV3-2; clone size: .; J gene: TRBJ1-3; CDR3 length: 13; CDR3 DNA: TGTGCCAGCAGCCAGGGGGAGGTAAACACCATATATTTT; CDR3 protein: CASSQGEVNTIYF
D gene: .; V gene: TRBV28; clone size: .; J gene: TRBJ2-7; CDR3 length: 14; CDR3 DNA: TGTGCCAGCGCTCCTGGGGCAGGGGCCTACTTACAATACTTC; CDR3 protein: CASAPGAGAYLQYF
D gene: TRBD1; V gene: TRBV4-3; clone size: few; J gene: TRBJ2-7; CDR3 length: 16; CDR3 DNA: TGCGCCAGCAGCCAAGATGTGGGACAGGGGGTCTACGAGCAGTACTTC; CDR3 protein: CASSQDVGQGVYEQYF
D gene: TRBD2; V gene: TRBV5-6; clone size: .; J gene: TRBJ2-7; CDR3 length: 16; CDR3 DNA: TGTGCCAGCAGCTTGGTGAAGCGGGAGGAGTCCTACGAGCAGTACTTC; CDR3 protein: CASSLVKREESYEQYF
D gene: .; V gene: TRBV20-1; clone size: few; J gene: TRBJ1-1; CDR3 length: 10; CDR3 DNA: TGCAGTGCTAGAGGAGCTGAAGCTTTCTTT; CDR3 protein: CSARGAEAFF
D gene: TRBD2; V gene: TRBV9; clone size: .; J gene: TRBJ2-7; CDR3 length: 16; CDR3 DNA: TGTGCCAGCAGCGTAGGCAGTAGCGGGGGGGGATCCGAGCAGTACTTC; CDR3 protein: CASSVGSSGGGSEQYF
D gene: .; V gene: TRBV5-1; clone size: .; J gene: TRBJ2-2; CDR3 length: 15; CDR3 DNA: TGCGCCAGCAAAGGGGGGGGCGTGGACACCGGGGAGCTGTTTTTT; CDR3 protein: CASKGGGVDTGELFF
D gene: .; V gene: TRBV28; clone size: .; J gene: TRBJ2-7; CDR3 length: 15; CDR3 DNA: TGTGCCAGCAGTCGCCACCGGGATCATCCCTACGAGCAGTACTTC; CDR3 protein: CASSRHRDHPYEQYF
D gene: TRBD2; V gene: TRBV6-2/TRBV6-3; clone size: once; J gene: TRBJ2-1; CDR3 length: 15; CDR3 DNA: TGTGCCAGCAGTTACCCTGGACTAGCGGGTAATGAGCAGTTCTTC; CDR3 protein: CASSYPGLAGNEQFF
D gene: TRBD2; V gene: TRBV5-1; clone size: few; J gene: TRBJ2-7; CDR3 length: 15; CDR3 DNA: TGCGCCAGCAGCTTGATTGTGGCGGGAGGTGGCGAGCAGTACTTC; CDR3 protein: CASSLIVAGGGEQYF
D gene: .; V gene: TRBV7-9; clone size: many; J gene: TRBJ2-7; CDR3 length: 15; CDR3 DNA: TGTGCCAGCAGCTTAGCGGCAGGGCGAGACAACGAGCAGTACTTC; CDR3 protein: CASSLAAGRDNEQYF
D gene: .; V gene: TRBV21-1; clone size: .; J gene: TRBJ2-5; CDR3 length: 14; CDR3 DNA: TGTGCCAGCAGCAAAAGGGGATATGGGGAGACCCAGTACTTC; CDR3 protein: CASSKRGYGETQYF
D gene: .; V gene: TRBV15; clone size: .; J gene: TRBJ1-2; CDR3 length: 14; CDR3 DNA: TGTGCCACCAGCATCCGTCGCCAGGGGTATGGCTACACCTTC; CDR3 protein: CATSIRRQGYGYTF
D gene: .; V gene: TRBV5-1; clone size: few; J gene: TRBJ2-7; CDR3 length: 14; CDR3 DNA: TGCGCCAGCAGTGGGCAGGGCGGGACGTACGAGCAGTACTTC; CDR3 protein: CASSGQGGTYEQYF
D gene: TRBD1; V gene: TRBV18; clone size: once; J gene: TRBJ1-2; CDR3 length: 13; CDR3 DNA: TGTGCCAGCTCACCGGACAGGAACTATGGCTACACCTTC; CDR3 protein: CASSPDRNYGYTF
D gene: .; V gene: TRBV7-2; clone size: .; J gene: TRBJ2-5; CDR3 length: 14; CDR3 DNA: TGTGCCAGCAGCTTACCCAGGAAGGGAGCGACCCAGTACTTC; CDR3 protein: CASSLPRKGATQYF
D gene: TRBD1; V gene: TRBV5-1; clone size: .; J gene: TRBJ1-3; CDR3 length: 14; CDR3 DNA: TGCGCCAGCAGCACGGGACAGAACCGGGACACCATATATTTT; CDR3 protein: CASSTGQNRDTIYF
D gene: .; V gene: TRBV12-3/TRBV12-4; clone size: once; J gene: TRBJ1-5; CDR3 length: 12; CDR3 DNA: TGTGCCAGCAGTCCCATACGGGTGCCCCAGCATTTT; CDR3 protein: CASSPIRVPQHF
D gene: TRBD1; V gene: TRBV6-5; clone size: once; J gene: TRBJ2-5; CDR3 length: 15; CDR3 DNA: TGTGCCAGCAGTTACGGCAGGGGGCTGTCAGAGACCCAGTACTTC; CDR3 protein: CASSYGRGLSETQYF
D gene: .; V gene: TRBV24-1; clone size: .; J gene: TRBJ2-7; CDR3 length: 14; CDR3 DNA: TGTGCCACCAGTGAACAGGGAAGCTCCTACGAGCAGTACTTC; CDR3 protein: CATSEQGSSYEQYF
D gene: TRBD2; V gene: TRBV5-4; clone size: .; J gene: TRBJ2-7; CDR3 length: 15; CDR3 DNA: TGTGCCAGCAGCTTCTCCGGGACTAGCAGGAGCGAGCAGTACTTC; CDR3 protein: CASSFSGTSRSEQYF
D gene: TRBD2; V gene: TRBV4-2; clone size: .; J gene: TRBJ2-7; CDR3 length: 15; CDR3 DNA: TGTGCCAGCAGCCAAGATATGAGCGGGGTCTACGAGCAGTACTTC; CDR3 protein: CASSQDMSGVYEQYF
D gene: .; V gene: TRBV7-8; clone size: .; J gene: TRBJ2-1; CDR3 length: 21; CDR3 DNA: TGTGCCAGCAGCCTAAGGAACCACGTCGTACACATGGGAGATCCCTACAATGAGCAGTTCTTC; CDR3 protein: CASSLRNHVVHMGDPYNEQFF
D gene: .; V gene: TRBV19; clone size: .; J gene: TRBJ1-3; CDR3 length: 17; CDR3 DNA: TGTGCCAGTCCCTCCCCGGGACAACTTCTGGGCGGAAACACCATATATTTT; CDR3 protein: CASPSPGQLLGGNTIYF
D gene: .; V gene: TRBV21-1; clone size: once; J gene: TRBJ2-3; CDR3 length: 16; CDR3 DNA: TGTGCCAGCATCCCAACGACTAGACCTAGCACAGATACGCAGTATTTT; CDR3 protein: CASIPTTRPSTDTQYF
D gene: TRBD2; V gene: TRBV15; clone size: .; J gene: TRBJ2-7; CDR3 length: 15; CDR3 DNA: TGTGCCACCAGTAGAGGAGGCGGGAGCTCCTACGAGCAGTACTTC; CDR3 protein: CATSRGGGSSYEQYF
D gene: .; V gene: TRBV30; clone size: .; J gene: TRBJ1-6; CDR3 length: 14; CDR3 DNA: TGTGCCTGGAGTGTACTGGGGGGGCGGTCACCCCTCCACTTT; CDR3 protein: CAWSVLGGRSPLHF
D gene: TRBD2; V gene: TRBV5-1; clone size: .; J gene: TRBJ2-2; CDR3 length: 18; CDR3 DNA: TGCGCCAGCAGCTTGGATTCTAGCGGGAATAGCAAGACCGGGGAGCTGTTTTTT; CDR3 protein: CASSLDSSGNSKTGELFF
D gene: .; V gene: TRBV28; clone size: .; J gene: TRBJ2-7; CDR3 length: 15; CDR3 DNA: TGTGCCAGCAGTTCGACCTCGACAGCCTCCTACGAGCAGTACTTC; CDR3 protein: CASSSTSTASYEQYF
D gene: .; V gene: TRBV6-7; clone size: .; J gene: TRBJ1-2; CDR3 length: 15; CDR3 DNA: TGTGCCAGCAGTTACGTCCGACAGTGTTGCTATGGCTACACCTTC; CDR3 protein: CASSYVRQCCYGYTF
D gene: TRBD1; V gene: TRBV4-2; clone size: .; J gene: TRBJ2-7; CDR3 length: 15; CDR3 DNA: TGTGCCAGCAGCCAAGCCGGGACAGGGGGCTACGAGCAGTACTTC; CDR3 protein: CASSQAGTGGYEQYF
D gene: TRBD1; V gene: TRBV27; clone size: .; J gene: TRBJ1-1; CDR3 length: 15; CDR3 DNA: TGTGCCAGCAGTCAAAACAGGGGGCTGGGAACTGAAGCTTTCTTT; CDR3 protein: CASSQNRGLGTEAFF
D gene: TRBD2; V gene: TRBV6-2/TRBV6-3; clone size: .; J gene: TRBJ2-7; CDR3 length: 14; CDR3 DNA: TGTGCCAGCAGCAATAGCGGGAGCGGCTACGAGCAGTACTTC; CDR3 protein: CASSNSGSGYEQYF
D gene: .; V gene: TRBV6-2/TRBV6-3; clone size: few; J gene: TRBJ2-7; CDR3 length: 11; CDR3 DNA: TGTGCCAGCAGTTACCTCCACGAGCAGTACTTC; CDR3 protein: CASSYLHEQYF
D gene: TRBD1; V gene: TRBV28; clone size: .; J gene: TRBJ1-5; CDR3 length: 15; CDR3 DNA: TGTGCCAGCGCATCGACAGGGATCGGCAATCAGCCCCAGCATTTT; CDR3 protein: CASASTGIGNQPQHF
D gene: TRBD1; V gene: TRBV30; clone size: .; J gene: TRBJ2-7; CDR3 length: 16; CDR3 DNA: TGTGCCTGGAGTGTACCCGGGACAGGGGTTTGGTACGAGCAGTACTTC; CDR3 protein: CAWSVPGTGVWYEQYF
D gene: .; V gene: TRBV14; clone size: .; J gene: TRBJ2-2; CDR3 length: 16; CDR3 DNA: TGTGCCAGCAGCCAAATAGGTAGCGGAGTCACCGGGGAGCTGTTTTTT; CDR3 protein: CASSQIGSGVTGELFF
D gene: TRBD1; V gene: TRBV18; clone size: .; J gene: TRBJ2-7; CDR3 length: 13; CDR3 DNA: TGTGCCAGCGGCCGGGACAGACACTACGAGCAGTACTTC; CDR3 protein: CASGRDRHYEQYF
D gene: .; V gene: TRBV7-2; clone size: .; J gene: TRBJ1-1; CDR3 length: 13; CDR3 DNA: TGTGCCAGCAGCTTAGAGAGCGGTTCTAAAGCTTTCTTT; CDR3 protein: CASSLESGSKAFF
D gene: TRBD2; V gene: TRBV18; clone size: few; J gene: TRBJ2-7; CDR3 length: 15; CDR3 DNA: TGTGCCAGCTCACTGGGACTAGCGGGAGCCTACGAGCAGTACTTC; CDR3 protein: CASSLGLAGAYEQYF
D gene: TRBD1; V gene: TRBV18; clone size: .; J gene: TRBJ1-6; CDR3 length: 15; CDR3 DNA: TGTGCCAGCTCACCACAGGGACAGATCAATTCACCCCTCCACTTT; CDR3 protein: CASSPQGQINSPLHF
D gene: .; V gene: TRBV7-9; clone size: .; J gene: TRBJ2-7; CDR3 length: 15; CDR3 DNA: TGTGCCAGCAGCGCCCAGAGCGACCGCTCCTACGAGCAGTACTTC; CDR3 protein: CASSAQSDRSYEQYF